These T cell receptor beta chains were read from a single sample in a study of blood T cell repertoires in COVID-19. Assay used: immunoSEQ multiplex PCR; TCRdb lists only in-frame clones, some missing. The sample has fewer than 150,000 clones, less than 85% seen once. Sequencing was carried out using peripheral blood. The receptor source for this set is a man aged 50 to 59 with acute or convalescent COVID-19. The CDR3 runs from the conserved cysteine through the conserved F or W. The D gene is left open where the match is weak.

v_call,d_call,cdr3_aa
TRBV6-5,-,CASLEGGYNEQFF
TRBV7-9,TRBD1,CASSRQGVTGELFF
TRBV9,TRBD1,CASSVDRGRTEAFF
TRBV29-1,-,CSVESGRGETQYF
TRBV9,TRBD2,CASRGTSGGTNTGELFF
TRBV5-4,TRBD2,CASSVRGGGETQYF
TRBV9,-,CASSVDGLRWANVLTF
TRBV11-2,TRBD2,CASTPLAGSTDTQYF
TRBV18,-,CASSPPSPETQYF
TRBV18,TRBD2,CASSPGTSGVSSYEQYF
TRBV6-1,-,CASSEFQAGYTF
TRBV4-1,TRBD1,CASSLPATGDNEQFF
TRBV7-3,TRBD2,CASSPTSGSYQFF
TRBV19,TRBD2,CASSITHGLAVGEQYF
TRBV10-3,-,CAISEWDIQETQYF
TRBV2,-,CASSEEANTEAFF
TRBV5-1,TRBD1,CASSLSSRGDTEAFF
TRBV18,-,CASSPDIDQPQHF
TRBV19,-,CASSIIGGSSNQPQHF
TRBV6-2/TRBV6-3,-,CASSWRGPPQETQYF
TRBV5-5,-,CASSLDWSTEAFF
TRBV27,-,CASSFGVGYQETQYF
TRBV12-3/TRBV12-4,-,CASSLVIVGAQYF
TRBV5-1,TRBD2,CASSKSGLAGVSYEQYF
TRBV19,-,CASSIEYKETQYF
TRBV7-3,TRBD2,CASSLEAGGRSTGELFF
TRBV7-6,TRBD2,CASSYGGGGTDTQYF
TRBV12-5,TRBD1,CASGLLTGQYNSPLHF